The 5 T cell receptor beta chains given below trace back to one sample, sequenced in a study of cytomegalovirus exposure and HLA in healthy donors. In the PCR, 60 Vbeta and 13 Jbeta primers were used. The table came from immunoSEQ multiplex PCR; TCRdb's copy has only in-frame clones and leaves some out. Of about 63,000 clones in the sample, 73% are singletons; the top ten hold 5.4%. Sequencing used PBMCs. These receptors all come from a man aged 50 or older in good health and CMV-seronegative.

This chain connects TRBV30 to TRBJ1-2; 10 nucleotides agree with TRBD1. This CDR3 comprises 13 residues. The trim removed 0 bases at V and 6 bases at J, leaving 1 base unmatched. The V gene's germline CDR1 is GTSNPN and CDR2 SVGIG (reference sequence). This chain's CDR3 is CAWSVGTGDGYTF. The CDR3 DNA reads as TGTGCCTGGAGTGTTGGGACAGGGGATGGCTACACCTTC.

A few counts support this clone. The rearrangement uses TRBV4-2 and TRBJ2-5; D might be TRBD2 (6 bases). Trimming shortened V by 0 bases and J by 4 bases, and 15 bases separated the two germline ends. The CDR3 sequence is 16 residues long. Germline V gene lookup returns CDR1 LGHNA and CDR2 YNFKEQ. The DNA for the CDR3 is TGTGCCAGCAGCCAAGACGGGGAGGCAGGGTCAGAGACCCAGTACTTC. This sequence encodes CASSQDGEAGSETQYF.

CDR3 DNA sequence: TGTGCCAGCAGTGAGAGTCCCGGATCCGGGGAGACCCAGTACTTC. It yields the protein CASSESPGSGETQYF. The chain employs TRBV6-4 and TRBJ2-5; D is ambiguous. The V and J ends lost 3 bases and 5 bases respectively, with 16 bases between them. CDR3 length: 15 amino acids. Germline assignment: CDR1 MRHNA and CDR2 SNTAGT.

This chain links TRBV5-4 with TRBJ2-7, with TRBD2 as a possible D gene (7 bases). Per the germline V gene, CDR1 is SGHNT and CDR2 is YYREEE (reference sequence). This CDR3 contains 15 residues. Trimming removed 4 bases at V and 6 bases at J, with 20 bases between. The chain's CDR3 is CASSRPVMGGGEQYF. In DNA form, the CDR3 reads TGTGCCAGCAGCCGTCCAGTGATGGGAGGGGGCGAGCAGTACTTC. The whole variable domain, filled in from reference TRBV5-4 and TRBJ2-7, reads ETGVTQSPTHLIKTRGQQVTLRCSSQSGHNTVSWYQQALGQGPQFIFQYYREEENGRGNFPPRFSGLQFPNYSSELNVNALELDDSALYLCASSRPVMGGGEQYFGPGTRLTVT.

The CDR3 nucleotides read TGTGCCAGCAGTCCCTGGGCGGGGGACACGGGATCTAGCACAGATACGCAGTATTTT. Encoded protein: CASSPWAGDTGSSTDTQYF. The rearrangement links TRBV2 to TRBJ2-3, with D perhaps TRBD2 (7 bases). Trimming left V 5 bases short and J 0 bases short, with 24 bases between. The CDR3 is 19 residues long. Germline V gene lookup returns CDR1 SNHLY and CDR2 FYNNEI.